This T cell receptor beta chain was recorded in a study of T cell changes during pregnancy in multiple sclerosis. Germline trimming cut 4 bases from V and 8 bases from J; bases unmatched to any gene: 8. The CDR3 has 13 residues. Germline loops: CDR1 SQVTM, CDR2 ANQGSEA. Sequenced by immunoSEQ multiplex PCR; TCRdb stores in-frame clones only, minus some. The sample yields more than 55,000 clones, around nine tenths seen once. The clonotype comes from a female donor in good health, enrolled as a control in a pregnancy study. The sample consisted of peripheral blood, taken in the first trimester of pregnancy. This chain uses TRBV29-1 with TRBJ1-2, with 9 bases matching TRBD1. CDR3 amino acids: CSVGRDRVGGYTF. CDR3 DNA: TGCAGCGTTGGTCGGGACAGGGTCGGAGGCTACACCTTC.